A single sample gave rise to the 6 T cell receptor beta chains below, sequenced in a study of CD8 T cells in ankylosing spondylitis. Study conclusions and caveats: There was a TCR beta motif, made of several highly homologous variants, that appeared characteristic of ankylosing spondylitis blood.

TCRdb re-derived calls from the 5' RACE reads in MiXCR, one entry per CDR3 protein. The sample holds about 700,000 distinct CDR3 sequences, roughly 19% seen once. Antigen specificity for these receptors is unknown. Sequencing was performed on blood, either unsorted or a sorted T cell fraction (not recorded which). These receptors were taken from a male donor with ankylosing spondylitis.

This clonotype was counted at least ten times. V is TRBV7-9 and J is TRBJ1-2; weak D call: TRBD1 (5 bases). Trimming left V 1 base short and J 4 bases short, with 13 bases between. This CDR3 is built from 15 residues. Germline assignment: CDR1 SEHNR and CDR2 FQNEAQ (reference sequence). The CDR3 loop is CASSLERQGGYGYTF. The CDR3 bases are TGTGCCAGCAGCTTAGAGCGGCAGGGCGGCTATGGCTACACCTTC.

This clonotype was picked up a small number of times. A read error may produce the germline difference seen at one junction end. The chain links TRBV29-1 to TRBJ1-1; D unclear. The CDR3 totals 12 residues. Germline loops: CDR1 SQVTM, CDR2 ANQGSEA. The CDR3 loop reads CSVTWENSEAFF. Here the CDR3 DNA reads TGCAGCGTTACATGGGAGAACAGTGAAGCTTTCTTT. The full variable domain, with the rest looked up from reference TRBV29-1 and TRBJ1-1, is SAVISQKPSRDICQRGTSLTIQCQVDSQVTMMFWYRQQPGQSLTLIATANQGSEATYESGFVIDKFPISRPNLTFSTLTVSNMSPEDSSIYLCSVTWENSEAFFGQGTRLTVV.

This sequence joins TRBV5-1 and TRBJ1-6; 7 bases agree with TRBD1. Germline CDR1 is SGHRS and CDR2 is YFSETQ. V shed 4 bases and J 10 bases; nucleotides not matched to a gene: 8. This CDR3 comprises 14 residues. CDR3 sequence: CASSPGGGRSPLHF. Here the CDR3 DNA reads TGCGCCAGCAGCCCCGGAGGGGGCAGATCACCCCTCCACTTT.

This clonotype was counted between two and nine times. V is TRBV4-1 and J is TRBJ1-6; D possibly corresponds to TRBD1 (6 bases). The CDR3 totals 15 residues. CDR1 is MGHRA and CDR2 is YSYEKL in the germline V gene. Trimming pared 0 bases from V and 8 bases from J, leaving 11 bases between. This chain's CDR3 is CASSQDGGEYSPLHF. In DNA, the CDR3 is TGCGCCAGCAGCCAAGATGGGGGCGAGTATTCACCCCTCCACTTT.

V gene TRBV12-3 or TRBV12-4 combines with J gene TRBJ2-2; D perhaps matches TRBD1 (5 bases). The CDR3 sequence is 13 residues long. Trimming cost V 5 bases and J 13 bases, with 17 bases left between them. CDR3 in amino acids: CASSPRTPRGLFF. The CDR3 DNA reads TGTGCCAGCAGTCCACGGACGCCTAGGGGGCTGTTTTTT.

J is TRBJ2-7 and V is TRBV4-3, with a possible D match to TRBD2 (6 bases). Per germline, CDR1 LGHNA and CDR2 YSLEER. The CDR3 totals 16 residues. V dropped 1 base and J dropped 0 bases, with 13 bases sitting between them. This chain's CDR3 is CASSQGVAAVSYEQYF. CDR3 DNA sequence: TGCGCCAGCAGCCAAGGAGTAGCGGCGGTCTCCTACGAGCAGTACTTC.